These 4 T cell receptor beta chains were sequenced from one sample in a study of blood T cell repertoires in COVID-19. Clones were read by immunoSEQ multiplex PCR, and TCRdb kept only the in-frame ones, dropping some. The sample has about 220,000 clones, approximately 85% seen once. Material for sequencing was peripheral blood. These TCRs come from a woman between 65 and 79 years old with acute or convalescent COVID-19.

With respect to this clone: Other DNA sequences within the sample encode an identical CDR3. The gene calls are TRBV3-1 (or the pseudogene TRBV3-2) and TRBJ2-2, with D maybe TRBD2 (6 bases). CDR1 is LGHDT and CDR2 is YNNKEL in the germline V gene (reference sequence). The CDR3 consists of 17 residues. Trimming shortened V by 4 bases and J by 7 bases, and 22 bases separated the two germline ends. The CDR3 sequence: CASSPAGSPRERGELFF. The DNA of the CDR3 is TGTGCCAGCAGCCCAGCGGGCTCCCCGAGGGAGCGCGGGGAGCTGTTTTTT.

The chain recombines TRBV20-1 with TRBJ1-1, with 9 positions matching TRBD1. The V segment lost 6 bases and the J segment 6 bases; nucleotides outside the gene matches: 11. The germline gives CDR1 DFQATT, CDR2 SNEGSKA (reference sequence). CDR3 length equals 14 residues. Here the CDR3 reads CSASRTGEFAEAFF. CDR3 in DNA: TGCAGTGCGAGTAGGACAGGGGAGTTCGCTGAAGCTTTCTTT.

The J gene is TRBJ2-5, the V gene TRBV24-1; 11 bases are shared with TRBD2. This CDR3 region has 16 residues. With V trimmed by 3 bases and J by 4 bases, 6 bases remained unmatched. CDR1 and CDR2 from the germline V gene are KGHDR and SFDVKD. CDR3 nucleotide sequence: TGTGCCACCAGTGATAATAGCGGGGGGGCCGGAGAGACCCAGTACTTC. Translated: CATSDNSGGAGETQYF.

This clone was detected only a few times. The chain has TRBV4-3 and TRBJ2-1; tentatively, D is TRBD1 (6 bases). Trimming took 3 bases from V and 3 from J, leaving 12 bases between them. Germline CDR1 and CDR2: LGHNA and YSLEER. There are 15 residues in the CDR3. The DNA for the CDR3 is TGCGCCAGCAGCCATCTCAGGGGTAACTACAATGAGCAGTTCTTC. Amino acid sequence: CASSHLRGNYNEQFF.